These 16 T cell receptor beta chains originate from one sample sequenced in a study of shared clonotypes between healthy human individuals. Libraries were prepared by immunoSEQ multiplex PCR; TCRdb keeps only in-frame clonotypes and omits some of them. The data hold approximately 2.4 million clones, with more than 90% observed a single time. Sequences were obtained from naive CD4+ T cells sorted from blood. The subset was: CD45RA+ positively selected. These receptors all come from a man younger than 30 in good health.

This sequence joins TRBV5-4 and TRBJ2-7; 8 nucleotides match TRBD2. This CDR3 comprises 13 residues. The J segment lost 7 bases and the V segment lost 0 bases, leaving 3 bases of the junction unmatched. Germline V lookup: CDR1 SGHNT, CDR2 YYREEE (reference sequence). This CDR3 reads CASSLVGLEEQYF. Here the CDR3 DNA reads TGTGCCAGCAGCTTGGTGGGACTAGAGGAGCAGTACTTC.

The chain uses TRBV6-1 and TRBJ1-4, with a possible D match to TRBD1 (5 bases). Germline CDR1 and CDR2: MNHNS and SASEGT. The V gene lost 7 bases and the J gene lost 8 bases, with 20 bases spanning the gap. The CDR3 has 15 amino acids. CDR3 DNA sequence: TGTGCCAGCATTCCTGCTGGGGGGGGAAAAGAAAAACTGTTTTTT. Translating gives CASIPAGGGKEKLFF.

V usage is TRBV7-9 and J usage is TRBJ2-5; D is unclear. Trimming took off 8 bases at V and 4 bases at J, with 14 bases between the two ends. The CDR3 is 13 residues long. Looked up from germline, CDR1 is SEHNR and CDR2 is FQNEAQ (reference sequence). The CDR3 protein is CASRPMKLETQYF. The CDR3 DNA sequence: TGTGCCAGCCGACCGATGAAGTTAGAGACCCAGTACTTC.

The CDR3 DNA sequence: TGTGCCAGCAGCTCCGACCGGGGGAACACTGAAGCTTTCTTT. This gives the protein CASSSDRGNTEAFF. The chain carries TRBV5-8 and TRBJ1-1; D unclear. Germline CDR1 is SGHTS and CDR2 is YDEGEE. Trimming took off 3 bases at V and 1 base at J, with 10 bases between the two ends. The CDR3 runs to 14 residues. Together with reference TRBV5-8 and TRBJ1-1, the CDR3 gives the full variable domain: EAGVTQSPTHLIKTRGQQATLRCSPISGHTSVYWYQQALGLGLQFLLWYDEGEERNRGNFPPRFSGRQFPNYSSELNVNALELEDSALYLCASSSDRGNTEAFFGQGTRLTVV.

The rearrangement uses TRBV7-3 and TRBJ2-7, with TRBD1 identical over 8 bases. Germline V gene sequence: CDR1 SGHTA, CDR2 FQGTGA. V lost 6 bases, J lost 2 bases, and 6 bases stayed unmatched. The CDR3 totals 14 residues. CDR3 loop: CASSQGQGPYEQYF. The DNA of the CDR3 is TGTGCCAGCAGTCAAGGACAGGGACCCTACGAGCAGTACTTC.

V usage is TRBV30 and J usage is TRBJ2-4; 7 nucleotides align to TRBD1. The CDR3 runs to 11 residues. From germline, CDR1 is GTSNPN and CDR2 SVGIG (reference sequence). J was trimmed by 11 bases and V by 1 base; bases with no gene match: 2. As DNA, the CDR3 is TGTGCCTGGAGTGACAGGGGCGTTCAGTACTTC. This sequence encodes CAWSDRGVQYF.

DNA for the CDR3: TGTGCCTGGAGCAGACCTTCCTCCAATGAAAAACTGTTTTTT. Encoded protein: CAWSRPSSNEKLFF. The chain recombines TRBV30 with TRBJ1-4; no firm D call. Per the germline V gene, CDR1 is GTSNPN and CDR2 is SVGIG (reference sequence). The CDR3 is 14 amino acids. The V end was cut by 3 bases, the J end by 5 bases, with 13 bases between.

The chain combines TRBV7-3 with TRBJ1-2; a weak D match, TRBD1 (5 bases). Deletions cut 5 bases from V and 4 bases from J, with 11 bases between. Germline values: CDR1 SGHTA, CDR2 FQGTGA. The CDR3 extends over 13 amino acids. CDR3 sequence (DNA): TGTGCCAGCAGCGATCAGGGTGGCTATGGCTACACCTTC. It encodes CASSDQGGYGYTF.

This CDR3 is CASSKVHRGSNQPQHF. In DNA form, the CDR3 reads TGTGCCAGCAGCAAAGTACACAGGGGAAGCAATCAGCCCCAGCATTTT. V and J are TRBV21-1 and TRBJ1-5; the D segment call TRBD1 is taken from the table without a DNA check. TRBV21-1 is a recognized pseudogene. The CDR3 is 16 residues long.

The V call is TRBV5-6, the J call TRBJ1-2; D is uncertain. Germline V gene sequence: CDR1 SGHDT, CDR2 YYEEEE. Trimming took 4 bases from V and 3 from J, leaving 19 bases between them. CDR3 length: 16 residues. The CDR3 here is CASSGVGLKADYGYTF. CDR3 in DNA: TGTGCCAGCAGCGGAGTTGGTCTGAAGGCGGACTATGGCTACACCTTC.

This rearrangement joins TRBV5-4 to TRBJ2-1; tentatively, D is TRBD2 (6 bases). V was clipped by 6 bases and J by 4 bases, with 14 bases between them. The CDR3 runs to 14 residues. The V gene's germline CDR1 is SGHNT and CDR2 YYREEE (reference sequence). CDR3 loop: CASTLEAGYNEQFF. Here the CDR3 DNA reads TGTGCCAGCACCCTGGAGGCGGGGTACAATGAGCAGTTCTTC.

The rearrangement links TRBV9 to TRBJ2-3, with 7 bases identical to TRBD2. The CDR3 contains 17 residues. CDR1 and CDR2 (germline): SGDLS, YYNGEE. Trimming at V came to 0 bases and at J to 2 bases, leaving 9 bases not matched to a gene. CDR3 protein: CASSVASRAGLTDTQYF. Here the CDR3 DNA reads TGTGCCAGCAGCGTAGCTAGCCGAGCGGGGCTCACAGATACGCAGTATTTT.

V and J are TRBV6-5 and TRBJ2-7, with 8 bases lining up with TRBD2. The J segment lost 4 bases and the V segment lost 2 bases, leaving 7 bases of the junction unmatched. This CDR3 contains 15 residues. Germline V gives CDR1 MNHEY, CDR2 SVGAGI. The CDR3 nucleotides read TGTGCCAGCAGTTACAGTAATAGCGGGACGTACGAGCAGTACTTC. Encoded protein: CASSYSNSGTYEQYF.

The chain joins TRBV18 to TRBJ2-2; 8 bases align to TRBD1. Germline CDR1 reads KGHSH; CDR2 reads LQKENI. The V and J ends lost 5 bases and 3 bases, in that order; junction bases with no gene match: 8. The CDR3 runs to 16 residues. Here the CDR3 reads CASSSQGAGDTGELFF. Written as DNA, the CDR3 is TGTGCCAGCTCATCTCAGGGGGCCGGTGACACCGGGGAGCTGTTTTTT. The full variable domain, with the rest looked up from reference TRBV18 and TRBJ2-2, is NAGVMQNPRHLVRRRGQEARLRCSPMKGHSHVYWYRQLPEEGLKFMVYLQKENIIDESGMPKERFSAEFPKEGPSILRIQQVVRGDSAAYFCASSSQGAGDTGELFFGEGSRLTVL.

The CDR3 spells CASSDSSPWGETQYF. The CDR3 DNA follows: TGTGCCAGCAGTGACTCGTCCCCTTGGGGGGAGACCCAGTACTTC. The chain recombines TRBV6-4 with TRBJ2-5; tentatively, D is TRBD1 or TRBD2 (5 bases each). The CDR3 consists of 15 residues. Germline V lookup: CDR1 MRHNA, CDR2 SNTAGT. V dropped 0 bases and J dropped 5 bases, with 13 bases sitting between them.

To note about this clone: This sample includes further DNA sequences coding for the same CDR3. The chain carries TRBV19 and TRBJ2-2; 8 nucleotides agree with TRBD1. This CDR3 region has 14 residues. The trim removed 3 bases at V and 5 bases at J, leaving 2 bases unmatched. Germline values: CDR1 LNHDA, CDR2 SQIVND (reference sequence). The CDR3 is CASSIQGATGELFF. The CDR3 nucleotides read TGTGCCAGTAGTATCCAGGGGGCGACCGGGGAGCTGTTTTTT. Supplemented by reference TRBV19 and TRBJ2-2, the full variable domain reads DGGITQSPKYLFRKEGQNVTLSCEQNLNHDAMYWYRQDPGQGLRLIYYSQIVNDFQKGDIAEGYSVSREKKESFPLTVTSAQKNPTAFYLCASSIQGATGELFFGEGSRLTVL.